Listed below are T cell receptor beta chains from one sample, sequenced in a study of tumor-infiltrating lymphocytes in oesophageal squamous cell carcinoma. TCRdb fed the PCR reads into MiXCR, producing one record per CDR3 protein. The sample includes 15,000 to 20,000 distinct CDR3 sequences, approximately 39% seen only once; the top ten take about 10%. Sequencing was done on a sample of normal esophageal tissue next to the tumor. Every receptor here comes from a male donor with esophageal squamous cell carcinoma. Each CDR3 is given with its conserved first and last residue. The D gene is left open where the match is weak. Size values are once, few and many counts, or a class for expanded clones, and some rows have none.

V: TRBV7-8; length: 12; D: NA; J: TRBJ2-3; size: medium-sized; CDR3: CASSLQQDTQYF; DNA: TGTGCCAGCAGCTTGCAGCAAGATACGCAGTATTTT
V: TRBV7-6; length: 16; D: NA; J: TRBJ2-1; size: NA; CDR3: CASSLGSAYSYNEQFF; DNA: TGTGCCAGCAGCTTAGGATCGGCATATTCCTACAATGAGCAGTTCTTC
V: TRBV7-8; length: 14; D: NA; J: TRBJ2-5; size: NA; CDR3: CASSLVLVQGTQYF; DNA: TGTGCCAGCAGCTTAGTTTTGGTCCAAGGGACCCAGTACTTC
V: TRBV10-2; length: 12; D: NA; J: TRBJ2-5; size: medium-sized; CDR3: CASSGGRETQYF; DNA: TGCGCCAGCAGCGGCGGTAGGGAGACCCAGTACTTC
V: TRBV2; length: 13; D: TRBD2; J: TRBJ2-4; size: many; CDR3: CASRGLGVGIQYF; DNA: TGTGCCAGCAGGGGACTAGGGGTGGGCATTCAGTACTTC
V: TRBV7-2; length: 12; D: NA; J: TRBJ2-5; size: NA; CDR3: CASSDWGGEQYF; DNA: TGTGCCAGCAGCGATTGGGGCGGTGAGCAGTACTTC
V: TRBV24-1; length: 15; D: NA; J: TRBJ2-1; size: many; CDR3: CATSGAPLYNNEQFF; DNA: TGTGCCACCAGTGGGGCCCCCCTCTATAACAATGAGCAGTTCTTC
V: TRBV7-2; length: 15; D: TRBD2; J: TRBJ2-1; size: NA; CDR3: CASSRYGRSYNEQFF; DNA: TGTGCCAGCAGCAGGTACGGGAGGTCTTACAATGAGCAGTTCTTC
V: TRBV7-2; length: 15; D: NA; J: TRBJ2-7; size: NA; CDR3: CASSLLLVFRNEQYF; DNA: TGTGCCAGCAGCTTACTTTTGGTGTTCCGCAATGAGCAGTACTTC
V: TRBV7-4; length: 15; D: NA; J: TRBJ2-1; size: NA; CDR3: CASILKGGSYNEQFF; DNA: TGTGCCAGCATCCTGAAGGGGGGGTCCTACAATGAGCAGTTCTTC
V: TRBV30; length: 12; D: NA; J: TRBJ2-7; size: NA; CDR3: CAWGWTDYEQYF; DNA: TGTGCCTGGGGGTGGACAGACTACGAGCAGTACTTC
V: TRBV7-3; length: 11; D: NA; J: TRBJ1-4; size: NA; CDR3: CASSFSEKLFF; DNA: TGTGCCAGCAGCTTCTCCGAAAAACTGTTTTTT